The 28 T cell receptor beta chains below come from one sample, sequenced in a study of cytomegalovirus exposure and HLA in healthy donors. PCR amplification relied on 60 Vbeta primers (plus 13 Jbeta primers). Sequenced by immunoSEQ multiplex PCR; TCRdb stores in-frame clones only, minus some. There are some 140,000 clones in the sample; 65% to 85% occur only once, and less than 3.5% lies in the top ten. The sample consisted of PBMCs. Every receptor here comes from a man aged 18 to 30 in good health and CMV-seronegative.

The chain couples TRBV11-2 to TRBJ1-2, with D possibly matching TRBD1 (6 bases). Trimming took 1 base from V and 3 from J, leaving 15 bases between them. This CDR3 spans 16 amino acids. Germline V gives CDR1 SGHAT, CDR2 FQNNGV. CDR3 region: CASSLGGGQPYYGYTF. CDR3 bases: TGTGCCAGCAGCTTAGGGGGCGGACAGCCGTACTATGGCTACACCTTC.

This clone was counted only a few times. The CDR3 nucleotides read TGTGCCAGCAGTTTACAGGGGACGGAGACCCAGTACTTC. This translates into CASSLQGTETQYF. The chain carries TRBV28 and TRBJ2-5, with TRBD1 as a possible D gene (6 bases). The V gene lost 2 bases and the J gene lost 5 bases, with 9 bases spanning the gap. Germline values: CDR1 MDHEN, CDR2 SYDVKM. The CDR3 extends over 13 amino acids.

This rearrangement joins TRBV27 to TRBJ1-2, with TRBD1 matching over 7 bases. The CDR3 contains 12 residues. After removal of 5 bases from V and 8 bases from J, the junction contained 5 bases not matched to a gene. The germline CDR1 and CDR2 sequences are MNHEY and SMNVEV (reference sequence). As DNA, the CDR3 is TGTGCCAGCAGTCCGACAGGGCTCGGCTACACCTTC. Translation: CASSPTGLGYTF.

The V gene is TRBV15, the J gene TRBJ1-2, with 8 bases identical to TRBD1. The trim removed 1 base at V and 2 bases at J, leaving 6 bases unmatched. The V gene's germline CDR1 is LNHNV and CDR2 YYDKDF (reference sequence). The CDR3 runs 16 residues. For the CDR3, the DNA is TGTGCCACCAGCAGAGTAACAGGGGGACCCAACTATGGCTACACCTTC. This codes for CATSRVTGGPNYGYTF.

In the case of this clone: One end of the junction does not line up with germline, which may come from a read error. The J gene is TRBJ1-6, the V gene TRBV7-9; 7 positions agree with TRBD1. The CDR3 contains 14 residues. Looked up from germline, CDR1 is SEHNR and CDR2 is FQNEAQ (reference sequence). CDR3 region: CSSSWTGRNSPLHF. The CDR3 DNA sequence: TGTTCCAGCAGCTGGACAGGTCGAAATTCACCCCTCCACTTT.

V is TRBV11-2 and J is TRBJ1-2; D call uncertain. The germline V gene has CDR1 SGHAT and CDR2 FQNNGV. Trimming took 0 bases from V and 3 from J, leaving 11 bases between them. The CDR3 covers 15 residues. CDR3 protein: CASSLDRRSDYGYTF. CDR3 coding DNA: TGTGCCAGCAGCTTAGATCGTAGGAGTGACTATGGCTACACCTTC.

To note about this clone: At the DNA level, this CDR3 is encoded by other sequences in the same sample as well. The V gene is TRBV5-1, the J gene TRBJ1-1, with 8 bases identical to TRBD1. The CDR3 covers 15 residues. Germline V gene lookup returns CDR1 SGHRS and CDR2 YFSETQ. J was trimmed by 4 bases and V by 0 bases; bases with no gene match: 5. This CDR3 reads CASSLAGQGLTEAFF. In DNA, the CDR3 is TGCGCCAGCAGCTTGGCCGGACAGGGCCTCACTGAAGCTTTCTTT.

Only a few counts were recorded for this clone. The rearrangement joins TRBV18 to TRBJ1-1, with TRBD1 as a possible D gene (6 bases). Looked up from germline, CDR1 is KGHSH and CDR2 is LQKENI. The CDR3 contains 15 residues. Trimming pared 2 bases from V and 0 bases from J, leaving 10 bases between. In DNA, the CDR3 is TGTGCCAGCTCACCATTGGACAGCCTGAACACTGAAGCTTTCTTT. This translates into CASSPLDSLNTEAFF.

This chain joins TRBV7-9 and TRBJ1-3; D is ambiguous. The V gene's germline CDR1 is SEHNR and CDR2 FQNEAQ (reference sequence). Between the trimmed V and J ends, which lost 5 bases and 0 bases, there was a span of 11 bases. The CDR3 has 15 residues. DNA for the CDR3: TGTGCCAGCAGCCCCCAGGTTTCCTCTGGAAACACCATATATTTT. This gives the protein CASSPQVSSGNTIYF.

The chain recombines TRBV19 with TRBJ1-4, with 9 bases aligning to TRBD1. V trimming: 7 bases; J trimming: 6 bases; junction bases outside the gene matches: 9. Germline CDR1 LNHDA, CDR2 SQIVND (reference sequence). This CDR3 spans 15 amino acids. As DNA, the CDR3 is TGTGCCAGTACCTCCATGGGACAGGGAGATGAAAAACTGTTTTTT. Translation gives CASTSMGQGDEKLFF. The full variable domain, in which reference TRBV19 and TRBJ1-4 provide the parts outside the CDR3, is DGGITQSPKYLFRKEGQNVTLSCEQNLNHDAMYWYRQDPGQGLRLIYYSQIVNDFQKGDIAEGYSVSREKKESFPLTVTSAQKNPTAFYLCASTSMGQGDEKLFFGSGTQLSVL.

The chain employs TRBV10-1 and TRBJ1-2; TRBD1 is a possible D gene (6 bases). V was pared by 6 bases and J by 5 bases, with 16 bases between. The CDR3 extends over 14 amino acids. Germline CDR1 is WNHNN and CDR2 is SYGVQD (reference sequence). CDR3 amino acids: CASSPQGVRYGYTF. The DNA for the CDR3 is TGCGCCAGCAGCCCACAGGGTGTGAGGTATGGCTACACCTTC.

CDR3 nucleotide sequence: TGTGCCAGCTCACCAGCGTTTGGTGAAAAACTGTTTTTT. This sequence encodes CASSPAFGEKLFF. The V and J genes are TRBV18 and TRBJ1-4; D not certain. The length of the CDR3 is 13 residues. Germline V gene sequence: CDR1 KGHSH, CDR2 LQKENI. The ends were cut back, 2 bases at V and 7 bases at J, with 8 bases in the middle.

J is TRBJ1-1 and V is TRBV6-5, with 8 bases identical to TRBD1. Germline values: CDR1 MNHEY, CDR2 SVGAGI. This CDR3 region has 13 residues. J lost 4 bases, V lost 11 bases, and 9 bases had no gene match. CDR3: CAVFPTGVTEAFF. The CDR3 DNA reads as TGTGCCGTCTTCCCGACAGGGGTCACTGAAGCTTTCTTT.

The rearrangement joins TRBV4-2 to TRBJ1-2; no definite D call. From germline, CDR1 is LGHNA and CDR2 YNFKEQ. Deletions cut 3 bases from V and 7 bases from J, with 9 bases between. The CDR3 has 12 amino acids. This chain's CDR3 is CASSQARIGYTF. In nucleotides, the CDR3 is TGTGCCAGCAGCCAGGCCCGTATTGGCTACACCTTC.

The rearrangement links TRBV7-9 to TRBJ2-1, with D perhaps matching TRBD2 (5 bases). CDR1 and CDR2 from the germline V gene are SEHNR and FQNEAQ (reference sequence). This CDR3 spans 15 amino acids. Trimming stripped 8 bases from V and 0 bases from J, with 14 bases between. The CDR3 coding sequence is TGTGCCAGCTTAAGGGAGCCTAGCTCCTACAATGAGCAGTTCTTC. Its translation is CASLREPSSYNEQFF.

The chain links TRBV5-1 to TRBJ1-1; perhaps TRBD1 as D (5 bases). Germline V CDR1 and CDR2: SGHRS, YFSETQ. This CDR3 has 13 residues. Trimming pared 3 bases from V and 1 base from J, leaving 7 bases between. CDR3 sequence: CASSSDKNTEAFF. The DNA of the CDR3 is TGCGCCAGCAGCTCGGACAAGAACACTGAAGCTTTCTTT.

V is TRBV19 and J is TRBJ2-1; maybe TRBD2 (5 bases). The germline CDR1 and CDR2 sequences are LNHDA and SQIVND (reference sequence). This CDR3 is 18 amino acids long. Trimming took 2 bases from V and 0 from J, leaving 17 bases between them. CDR3 loop: CASSIFGLGDSSYNEQFF. The CDR3 coding sequence is TGTGCCAGTAGTATATTTGGATTGGGAGATAGCTCCTACAATGAGCAGTTCTTC.

The V gene is TRBV6-5, the J gene TRBJ1-3; 8 bases match TRBD1. The CDR3 spans 13 residues. The germline CDR1 and CDR2 sequences are MNHEY and SVGAGI. The V gene end was trimmed by 8 bases and the J gene end by 4 bases; junction bases not matched to a gene: 4. CDR3 coding DNA: TGTGCCAGCTCTGACAGGGGCGGAAACACCATATATTTT. This translates into CASSDRGGNTIYF.

Remarks on this clone: At one of its ends the junction is not consistent with the germline gene, which may arise from a read error. Other DNA sequences from this sample encode an identical CDR3 as well. The V gene is TRBV5-6, the J gene TRBJ1-2; D not resolved. Germline V gene lookup returns CDR1 SGHDT and CDR2 YYEEEE. This CDR3 contains 15 residues. The CDR3 reads CASSPTGLANYGYTF. The CDR3 bases are TGCGCCAGCAGCCCGACTGGCCTAGCTAACTATGGCTACACCTTC.

This clone was seen once. This chain connects TRBV27 to TRBJ2-7; 7 bases map to TRBD1. The CDR3 sequence is 14 residues long. Germline CDR1 MNHEY, CDR2 SMNVEV (reference sequence). V was pared by 3 bases and J by 3 bases, with 5 bases of the junction left unmatched. The CDR3 here is CASSFTRQGYEQYF. As DNA, the CDR3 is TGTGCCAGCAGTTTTACTCGACAGGGCTACGAGCAGTACTTC.

This clone appeared a few times. This sequence joins TRBV5-4 and TRBJ2-7; 10 nucleotides match TRBD1. Germline CDR1 reads SGHNT; CDR2 reads YYREEE (reference sequence). V dropped 5 bases and J dropped 2; count of bases not matched to a gene: 4. The CDR3 contains 14 residues. CDR3 region: CASSSGQGAYEQYV. The CDR3 coding sequence is TGTGCCAGCAGTTCCGGACAGGGGGCCTACGAGCAGTACGTC.

This clone was recorded once. V is TRBV6-1 and J is TRBJ1-1; possible D gene TRBD1, 5 bases. Germline-derived CDR1 and CDR2 are MNHNS and SASEGT. The CDR3 is 14 residues long. The ends were cut back, 8 bases at V and 5 bases at J, with 18 bases in the middle. The CDR3 DNA follows: TGTGCCAGCTCCTCGTTGTACAGGCGGACTGAAGCTTTCTTT. Protein: CASSSLYRRTEAFF.

The chain carries TRBV27 and TRBJ1-5; D not certain. This CDR3 is built from 12 residues. V was clipped by 3 bases and J by 5 bases, with 5 bases between them. Germline values: CDR1 MNHEY, CDR2 SMNVEV (reference sequence). The CDR3 reads CASSFVDQPQHF. CDR3 nucleotides: TGTGCCAGCAGTTTCGTTGATCAGCCCCAGCATTTT.

The V call is TRBV5-1, the J call TRBJ2-3, with 11 bases identical to TRBD2. The CDR3 loop spans 17 amino acids. The ends lost 4 bases at V and 0 bases at J; junction bases unmatched: 7. The V gene's germline CDR1 is SGHRS and CDR2 YFSETQ. As DNA, the CDR3 is TGCGCCAGCAGCCGAACTAGCGGGGGCCCTAGCACAGATACGCAGTATTTT. It codes for CASSRTSGGPSTDTQYF.

The rearrangement joins TRBV29-1 to TRBJ1-2, with a weak D call TRBD1 (6 bases). The V gene's germline CDR1 is SQVTM and CDR2 ANQGSEA. Trimming took off 6 bases at V and 4 bases at J, with 15 bases between the two ends. This CDR3 is built from 13 residues. The CDR3 DNA follows: TGCAGCGTATCGGACAGACCAGGCTATGGCTACACCTTC. Protein sequence: CSVSDRPGYGYTF.

V and J are TRBV27 and TRBJ2-1, with 9 bases identical to TRBD1. This CDR3 is 16 amino acids long. CDR1 MNHEY and CDR2 SMNVEV come from the germline V gene (reference sequence). V was clipped by 3 bases and J by 5 bases; unmatched bases: 8. The CDR3, as DNA: TGTGCCAGCAGTTTTGTCGGACAGGGGACCAACAATGAGCAGTTCTTC. It encodes CASSFVGQGTNNEQFF.

The gene calls are TRBV6-6 and TRBJ1-5; possible D gene TRBD1, 6 bases. The germline V gene has CDR1 MNHNY and CDR2 SVGAGI (reference sequence). This CDR3 is built from 16 residues. Trimming shortened V by 0 bases and J by 6 bases, and 15 bases separated the two germline ends. CDR3 residues: CASSYSRARGGQPQHF. In nucleotides, the CDR3 is TGTGCCAGCAGTTACTCGAGGGCCAGGGGCGGTCAGCCCCAGCATTTT.

The rearrangement uses TRBV10-3 and TRBJ2-7; 8 bases map to TRBD1. From germline, CDR1 is ENHRY and CDR2 SYGVKD. This CDR3 spans 16 amino acids. V lost 2 bases and J lost 5; bases outside the gene matches: 11. CDR3 amino acids: CAISEGDRGFAHEQYF. Here the CDR3 DNA reads TGTGCCATCAGTGAGGGTGACAGGGGATTCGCCCACGAGCAGTACTTC.